This T cell receptor beta chain stems from a study of blood T cell repertoires in COVID-19. Study-level information: Specimens from acute and convalescent COVID-19 originated in the United States, Italy and Spain.

Sequencing was performed with immunoSEQ multiplex PCR; in TCRdb, only in-frame clones are kept and a portion is missing. The table records about 190,000 clones, about 77% of them present only once. Germline V lookup: CDR1 MGHRA, CDR2 YSYEKL. The CDR3 covers 16 residues. Germline trimming cut 0 bases from V and 0 bases from J; bases unmatched to any gene: 3. Sample: peripheral blood. The rearrangement joins TRBV4-1 to TRBJ1-2; TRBD1 matches 8 bases. The receptor comes from an elderly woman with active or convalescent COVID-19. The DNA of the CDR3 is TGCGCCAGCAGCCAAGACCTACAGGGGGCTAACTATGGCTACACCTTC. Residues: CASSQDLQGANYGYTF.